Listed below are T cell receptor beta chains from one sample, sequenced in a study of radiation and T cells in renal cell carcinoma. Method: immunoSEQ multiplex PCR; TCRdb's copy keeps in-frame clones and lacks some. The sample holds about 130,000 clones, around 81% seen once. The source was blood, collected from a patient whose treatment included radiotherapy and nephrectomy. The receptors shown here come from a man aged 45-60 years with renal cell carcinoma. Each CDR3 is given with its conserved first and last residue. A D gene is named only where the DNA matches it firmly. Size is stated for part of the rows, as once, few or many counts, or as a class when the clone is expanded.

d_gene: TRBD2
j_gene: TRBJ2-2
abundance: .
v_gene: TRBV19
CDR3nt: TGTGCCAGTAGTATAACCCTAGCGGGAGGGAACACCGGGGAGCTGTTTTTT
CDR3aa: CASSITLAGGNTGELFF

d_gene: .
j_gene: TRBJ2-3
abundance: .
v_gene: TRBV29-1
CDR3nt: TGCAGCGTTAAGGGGGGCTCTGGCACAGATACGCAGTATTTT
CDR3aa: CSVKGGSGTDTQYF

d_gene: .
j_gene: TRBJ1-1
abundance: few
v_gene: TRBV9
CDR3nt: TGTGCCAGCAGCGTAGTGAGGAACACTGAAGCTTTCTTT
CDR3aa: CASSVVRNTEAFF

d_gene: .
j_gene: TRBJ2-2
abundance: .
v_gene: TRBV9
CDR3nt: TGTGCCAGCAGCGAATGGGGATCATATGGTTACACCGGGGAGCTGTTTTTT
CDR3aa: CASSEWGSYGYTGELFF

d_gene: TRBD1
j_gene: TRBJ1-2
abundance: .
v_gene: TRBV28
CDR3nt: TGTGCCAGCAGTTCACAGGGGGCGTTGGGTGGCTACACCTTC
CDR3aa: CASSSQGALGGYTF

d_gene: .
j_gene: TRBJ2-7
abundance: .
v_gene: TRBV7-3
CDR3nt: TGTGCCAGCAGCCCAGACAGGATTAGCAACGAGCAGTACTTC
CDR3aa: CASSPDRISNEQYF

d_gene: TRBD1
j_gene: TRBJ1-1
abundance: .
v_gene: TRBV18
CDR3nt: TGTGCCAGCTCGTCGACAGGGACTACTGAAGCTTTCTTT
CDR3aa: CASSSTGTTEAFF

d_gene: TRBD2
j_gene: TRBJ2-1
abundance: .
v_gene: TRBV5-4
CDR3nt: TGTGCCAGCAGCTTGGACGGGCTAGCGGGGGGGCCTTTCGATGAGCAGTTCTTC
CDR3aa: CASSLDGLAGGPFDEQFF

d_gene: TRBD1
j_gene: TRBJ2-1
abundance: .
v_gene: TRBV9
CDR3nt: TGTGCCAGCAGCCCCGACGGGACAGACTCCTACAATGAGCAGTTCTTC
CDR3aa: CASSPDGTDSYNEQFF

d_gene: .
j_gene: TRBJ2-1
abundance: .
v_gene: TRBV7-9
CDR3nt: TGTGCCAGCCTCCGGCGCTCCGTCAATGAGCAGTTCTTC
CDR3aa: CASLRRSVNEQFF

d_gene: TRBD2
j_gene: TRBJ2-7
abundance: .
v_gene: TRBV9
CDR3nt: TGTGCCAGCAGCGTAGTAAGCGGGGGGGCCTTTTCCGAGCAGTACTTC
CDR3aa: CASSVVSGGAFSEQYF

d_gene: .
j_gene: TRBJ2-3
abundance: once
v_gene: TRBV6-6
CDR3nt: TGTGCCAGCAGGAAGACGGGGGCCGGCACAGATACGCAGTATTTT
CDR3aa: CASRKTGAGTDTQYF

d_gene: TRBD1
j_gene: TRBJ1-2
abundance: .
v_gene: TRBV6-6
CDR3nt: TGTGCCAGCAGTTACTCAGGACAGGGAAACTATGGCTACACCTTC
CDR3aa: CASSYSGQGNYGYTF

d_gene: .
j_gene: TRBJ2-2
abundance: .
v_gene: TRBV11-3
CDR3nt: TGTGCCAGCAGCTTACAGAACACCGGGGAGCTGTTTTTT
CDR3aa: CASSLQNTGELFF

d_gene: TRBD1
j_gene: TRBJ2-7
abundance: .
v_gene: TRBV10-3
CDR3nt: TGTGCCATCGCCGGTGGACAGGGGGGGGAGCAGTACTTC
CDR3aa: CAIAGGQGGEQYF

d_gene: .
j_gene: TRBJ2-7
abundance: .
v_gene: TRBV15
CDR3nt: TGTGCCACCAGCACCCCCAGGGGCAGACCAGCCTACGAGCAGTACTTC
CDR3aa: CATSTPRGRPAYEQYF

d_gene: TRBD1
j_gene: TRBJ1-6
abundance: once
v_gene: TRBV9
CDR3nt: TGTGCCAGCAGCGTAGACAGGGGTTATTCACCCCTCCACTTT
CDR3aa: CASSVDRGYSPLHF

d_gene: TRBD1
j_gene: TRBJ2-5
abundance: .
v_gene: TRBV5-1
CDR3nt: TGCGCCAGCAGACCAAGGACAGGGTACCTCCAAGAGACCCAGTACTTC
CDR3aa: CASRPRTGYLQETQYF